This T cell receptor (beta chain) was recovered during a study of T cell responses to AZD1222 COVID-19 vaccine. General study results and limits: Targeting of unmutated variant regions was reportedly seen in nearly half of spike-specific TCRs. Most donors were white British and more were female, and clonal diversity was possibly underestimated.

The V and J ends lost 6 bases and 0 bases, in that order; junction bases with no gene match: 2. The CDR3 is made up of 14 amino acids. Per the germline V gene, CDR1 is MRHNA and CDR2 is SNTAGT. With regard to this clone: What it binds is not known.

The study pooled second doses at about 4 or about 12 weeks. Clones were sequenced by immunoSEQ multiplex PCR, and TCRdb holds only the in-frame ones, with some missing. The sample lists roughly 99,000 clones, 80% to 95% seen once, with roughly 6% in the top ten. The J gene is TRBJ2-7, the V gene TRBV6-4, with TRBD2 matching 10 bases. The source was peripheral blood, collected 28 days after the second AZD1222 dose. This receptor was taken from an adult who received the AZD1222 COVID-19 vaccine. CDR3 amino acids: CASRGLAVSYEQYF. DNA of the CDR3: TGTGCCAGCAGAGGACTAGCGGTCTCCTACGAGCAGTACTTC.